This record looks at one TCR beta chain sequence and its context. The antigen is not known. The sample carries other DNA sequences with the same CDR3. These data originate in a study of shared clonotypes between healthy human individuals. About the research overall: The plates for each donor numbered three CD4 naive, three CD4 memory, two CD8 naive and one CD8 memory.

The CDR3 loop spans 12 amino acids. V was shortened by 3 bases and J by 7 bases, with 7 bases between the two germline ends. Germline V CDR1 and CDR2: LNHNV, YYDKDF (reference sequence). Sorted-subset replicate PCRs used 200 to 250 ng DNA, around 27,000 T cell genomes. Under the authors' procedure: Junction-only immunoSEQ sequences carried no quality scores, so filtering differed. This table comes from immunoSEQ multiplex PCR, and its TCRdb copy is limited to in-frame clones, with some not included. V, J and clone size derive from that table, while D and trimming were established from the DNA sequence. The sample shows about 1.1 million clones, around three quarters of them seen only once. Study results and limitations: It was expected that sequencing depth would affect clonotype sharing among donors.

The source is a young man in good health. Some clones in this sample may be carry-over from other donors' samples. Sequencing was carried out using memory CD4+ T cells from PBMCs. The sample's subset: CD45RA-negative fraction. The V and J genes are TRBV15 and TRBJ1-5; D is unresolved. The CDR3: CATSRGGQPQHF. The CDR3 DNA reads as TGTGCCACCAGCAGGGGAGGACAGCCCCAGCATTTT.